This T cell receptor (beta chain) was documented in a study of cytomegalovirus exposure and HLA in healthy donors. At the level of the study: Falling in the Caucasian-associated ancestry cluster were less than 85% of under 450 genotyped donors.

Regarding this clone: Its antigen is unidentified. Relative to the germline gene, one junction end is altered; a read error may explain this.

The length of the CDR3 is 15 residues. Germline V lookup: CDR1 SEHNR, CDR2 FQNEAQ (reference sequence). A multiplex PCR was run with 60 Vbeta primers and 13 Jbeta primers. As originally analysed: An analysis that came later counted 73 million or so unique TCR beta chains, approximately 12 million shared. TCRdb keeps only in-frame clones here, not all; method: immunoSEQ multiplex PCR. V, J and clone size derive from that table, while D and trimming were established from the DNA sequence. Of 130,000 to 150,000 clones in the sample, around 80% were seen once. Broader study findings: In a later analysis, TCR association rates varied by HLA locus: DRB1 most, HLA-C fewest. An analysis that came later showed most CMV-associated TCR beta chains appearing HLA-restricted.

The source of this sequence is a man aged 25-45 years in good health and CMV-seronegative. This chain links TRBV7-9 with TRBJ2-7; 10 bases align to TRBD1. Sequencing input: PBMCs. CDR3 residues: CSSSLGGQGLYEQYF. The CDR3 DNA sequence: TGTTCCAGCAGCTTAGGGGGACAGGGGCTCTACGAGCAGTACTTC.